Below are 32 T cell receptor beta chains sequenced from a single sample in a study of Graves' ophthalmopathy and Graves' hyperthyroidism. Researchers took RNA transcripts and amplified TCR beta CDR3 regions from them. RT-PCR in the first round used HTBI primers; a second-round multiplex PCR followed. In TCRdb, the multiplex PCR reads were re-called with MiXCR into one record per CDR3 protein. The table has roughly 1.1 million distinct CDR3 sequences, roughly 35% seen once. Sequences were obtained from peripheral blood or thyroid tissue (not recorded which). Receptors originate from an adult man with Graves' hyperthyroidism.

This clonotype occurred many times. This rearrangement joins TRBV2 to TRBJ1-2; D is undetermined. This CDR3 spans 15 amino acids. Germline CDR1 SNHLY, CDR2 FYNNEI. The ends were cut back, 6 bases at V and 0 bases at J, with 14 bases in the middle. The CDR3 is CASRERNFANYGYTF. The CDR3 bases are TGTGCCAGCAGGGAAAGAAACTTTGCTAACTATGGCTACACCTTC.

This clonotype was detected many times. The chain combines TRBV9 with TRBJ2-5; weak D call: TRBD1 (6 bases). This CDR3 has 14 amino acids. V was trimmed by 3 bases and J by 4 bases, leaving 13 bases between them. Germline assignment: CDR1 SGDLS and CDR2 YYNGEE. The CDR3 loop is CASSDLTGGETQYF. In DNA, the CDR3 is TGTGCCAGCAGCGACCTGACAGGAGGAGAGACCCAGTACTTC.

This clonotype has ten or more counts. The chain is built from TRBV7-8 and TRBJ1-2; D ambiguous. Trimming stripped 0 bases from V and 3 bases from J, with 8 bases between. CDR3 size: 14 residues. The germline gives CDR1 SGHVS, CDR2 FQNEAQ. The CDR3 is CASSLAEVDYGYTF. DNA of the CDR3: TGTGCCAGCAGCTTAGCGGAGGTGGACTATGGCTACACCTTC.

V is TRBV13 and J is TRBJ2-7, with D possibly called TRBD1 or TRBD2 (5 bases each). The V end was cut by 8 bases, the J end by 2 bases, with 13 bases between. Germline CDR1 is PRHDT and CDR2 is FYEKMQ (reference sequence). The CDR3 loop spans 13 amino acids. For the CDR3, the DNA is TGTGCCAGCGGACACGGGGCTACCTACGAGCAGTACTTC. Protein: CASGHGATYEQYF.

This clonotype has ten or more counts. CDR3 DNA sequence: TGTGCCAGTAGTGTGGGGCCACAAGGATTGACGGAGACCCAGTACTTC. It encodes CASSVGPQGLTETQYF. This chain uses TRBV19 with TRBJ2-5, with D maybe TRBD1 (5 bases). This CDR3 region has 16 residues. V gave up 5 bases and J gave up 5 bases, with 21 bases separating them. Germline CDR1 reads LNHDA; CDR2 reads SQIVND (reference sequence).

The chain recombines TRBV11-2 with TRBJ2-6, with 9 bases identical to TRBD1. Germline values: CDR1 SGHAT, CDR2 FQNNGV. The CDR3 is made up of 20 amino acids. V gave up 2 bases and J gave up 3 bases; unmatched junction bases: 14. CDR3 nucleotide sequence: TGTGCCAGCAGCTTATATCCGCCGGGACAGGGAGCTGTTGGGGCCAACGTCCTGACTTTC. Residues: CASSLYPPGQGAVGANVLTF.

Only a few counts were recorded for this clonotype. The CDR3 sequence: CAISDSGSGTYEQYF. The DNA of the CDR3 is TGTGCCATCAGCGACTCAGGTAGCGGAACCTACGAGCAGTACTTC. This chain uses TRBV10-3 with TRBJ2-7; D possibly corresponds to TRBD2 (6 bases). The germline V gene encodes CDR1 ENHRY and CDR2 SYGVKD. V lost 6 bases, J lost 2 bases, and 17 bases lay in between. The CDR3 extends over 15 amino acids.

V gene TRBV19 combines with J gene TRBJ2-7; D may be TRBD1 (5 bases). V lost 5 bases and J 0 bases, leaving 11 bases between the germline ends. Germline-derived CDR1 and CDR2 are LNHDA and SQIVND (reference sequence). This CDR3 has 14 amino acids. CDR3 residues: CASSVTASSYEQYF. The DNA for the CDR3 is TGTGCCAGTAGTGTGACAGCGAGCTCCTACGAGCAGTACTTC.

This chain joins TRBV7-8 and TRBJ1-4, with D possibly being TRBD1 (5 bases). The V and J ends lost 5 bases and 7 bases respectively, with 14 bases between them. Germline V gene sequence: CDR1 SGHVS, CDR2 FQNEAQ. The CDR3 sequence is 14 residues long. DNA for the CDR3: TGTGCCAGCAGCAGGGGAATGTCGGGTGAAAAACTGTTTTTT. Amino acid sequence: CASSRGMSGEKLFF.

This clonotype has more than one count but fewer than ten. The V and J genes are TRBV6-6 and TRBJ2-5; D tentatively reads TRBD1 or TRBD2 (5 bases each). The CDR3 totals 17 residues. Trimming pared 7 bases from V and 5 bases from J, leaving 26 bases between. The V gene's germline CDR1 is MNHNY and CDR2 SVGAGI (reference sequence). The CDR3 reads CASTGNRDGIGAETQYF. The DNA of the CDR3 is TGTGCCAGCACCGGAAACCGGGACGGTATTGGGGCTGAGACCCAGTACTTC.

This clonotype was detected only a few times. This rearrangement joins TRBV7-9 to TRBJ1-5; D is unresolved. Between the trimmed V and J ends, which lost 11 bases and 5 bases, there was a span of 19 bases. CDR1 and CDR2 (germline): SEHNR, FQNEAQ (reference sequence). The CDR3 is made up of 14 amino acids. The CDR3: CASRVRFRDQPQHF. For the CDR3, the DNA is TGTGCCTCCCGTGTGAGATTTCGGGATCAGCCCCAGCATTTT.

This clonotype came up many times. This chain uses TRBV10-2 with TRBJ1-1; 8 nucleotides match TRBD1. CDR1 and CDR2 from the germline V gene are WSHSY and SAAADI. V gave up 3 bases and J gave up 5 bases; unmatched junction bases: 2. The CDR3 covers 13 residues. The CDR3 DNA follows: TGCGCCAGCAGTGACACAGGGGGGACTGAAGCTTTCTTT. Translating gives CASSDTGGTEAFF.

This clonotype has more than one count but fewer than ten. This clone may be a read error of a much larger clone one base away. This chain joins TRBV2 and TRBJ2-5; D possibly matches TRBD1 or TRBD2 (5 bases each). Per germline, CDR1 SNHLY and CDR2 FYNNEI. CDR3 length: 12 residues. Here the CDR3 reads CVSLWGIETQYF. CDR3 coding DNA: TGTGTCAGCCTGTGGGGGATTGAGACCCAGTACTTC. The variable domain in full, completed from reference TRBV2 and TRBJ2-5, reads EPEVTQTPSHQVTQMGQEVILRCVPISNHLYFYWYRQILGQKVEFLVSFYNNEISEKSEIFDDQFSVERPDGSNFTLKIRSTKLEDSAMYFCVSLWGIETQYFGPGTRLLVL.

This clonotype was seen many times. The chain recombines TRBV7-2 with TRBJ1-5, with D possibly TRBD1 on 6 matching bases. CDR3 length: 14 amino acids. The V and J ends lost 1 base and 4 bases respectively, with 8 bases between them. Germline assignment: CDR1 SGHTA and CDR2 FQGNSA. The CDR3 protein is CASSLDQGNQPQHF. In nucleotides, the CDR3 is TGTGCCAGCAGCTTAGATCAGGGGAATCAGCCCCAGCATTTT.

With respect to this clonotype: The junction and the germline gene differ at one end; a read error may be behind it. The J gene is TRBJ1-1, the V gene TRBV10-3; D uncertain. The germline V gene encodes CDR1 ENHRY and CDR2 SYGVKD. The CDR3 consists of 15 residues. The CDR3 region has the DNA TGTGCCAGCAGTATCGGACTTCCTTCAATCTCTGAAGCTTTCTTT. It is translated as CASSIGLPSISEAFF.

This clonotype came up many times. This chain links TRBV20-1 with TRBJ2-7; D may be TRBD1 or TRBD2 (6 bases each). Germline V CDR1 and CDR2: DFQATT, SNEGSKA (reference sequence). CDR3 length: 15 amino acids. Trimming removed 0 bases at V and 6 bases at J, with 18 bases between. Written as DNA, the CDR3 is TGCAGTGCTAGAGACGCACAGGGACTCTATCCCGAGCAGTACTTC. Amino acid sequence: CSARDAQGLYPEQYF.

The gene calls are TRBV10-3 and TRBJ2-5; D might be TRBD2 (9 bases). V dropped 10 bases and J dropped 1 base, with 25 bases sitting between them. The length of the CDR3 is 17 residues. Per germline, CDR1 ENHRY and CDR2 SYGVKD. This CDR3 is CASSPDRASGAQETQYF. The CDR3 DNA reads TGTGCCAGCAGCCCGGACAGGGCTAGCGGGGCCCAAGAGACCCAGTACTTC.

The chain recombines TRBV11-2 with TRBJ2-5; 9 bases fit TRBD2. Per the germline V gene, CDR1 is SGHAT and CDR2 is FQNNGV. V lost 1 base, J lost 6 bases, and 3 bases stayed unmatched. This CDR3 is 14 amino acids long. The CDR3 sequence is CASSLGAGGQTQYF. CDR3 nucleotides: TGTGCCAGCAGCTTAGGAGCGGGGGGACAGACCCAGTACTTC.

Of note for this clonotype: A much larger clone lies a single base off, so this may be a read error. The rearrangement uses TRBV19 and TRBJ1-2, with unresolved D. The CDR3 covers 15 residues. Germline assignment: CDR1 LNHDA and CDR2 SQIVND (reference sequence). As DNA, the CDR3 is TGTACCAGTAGTAACCCAACAACGGAACCCTATGGCTACACCTTC. It specifies CTSSNPTTEPYGYTF.

The DNA for the CDR3 is TGTGCCTGGACAGGGGTAGACTACGAGCAGTACTTC. Translating it yields CAWTGVDYEQYF. The genes are TRBV30 and TRBJ2-7; tentative D call: TRBD1 (6 bases). Trimming left V 4 bases short and J 3 bases short, with 10 bases between. The length of the CDR3 is 12 residues. The V gene's germline CDR1 is GTSNPN and CDR2 SVGIG (reference sequence).

As to this clonotype: It may be a read error: a sequence one base away is much more abundant. The gene calls are TRBV4-1 and TRBJ2-5; D is uncertain. Germline CDR1 is MGHRA and CDR2 is YSYEKL. Trimming stripped 2 bases from V and 5 bases from J, with 6 bases between. This CDR3 spans 12 amino acids. This CDR3 reads CASSQFLETQYF. Here the CDR3 DNA reads TGCGCCAGCAGCCAATTCTTGGAGACCCAGTACTTC.

This clonotype was detected ten times or more. In DNA, the CDR3 is TGCAGTGCTAGAGATCCGGGAGCGGGAGAAGCAGAGACCCAGTACTTC. This sequence encodes CSARDPGAGEAETQYF. The chain employs TRBV20-1 and TRBJ2-5; TRBD2 matches 8 bases. Looked up from germline, CDR1 is DFQATT and CDR2 is SNEGSKA (reference sequence). There are 16 residues in the CDR3. The junction had 10 bases not matched to a gene; V was cut back by 0 bases and J by 4 bases.

This clonotype was recorded only once. The rearrangement uses TRBV10-3 and TRBJ1-5, with 7 bases identical to TRBD1. The germline V gene has CDR1 ENHRY and CDR2 SYGVKD. The CDR3 is 18 residues long. This CDR3 reads CANQPPTEGQSSNQPQHF. The CDR3 bases are TGTGCTAATCAGCCCCCGACCGAGGGACAGAGCAGCAATCAGCCCCAGCATTTT.

This chain joins TRBV7-2 and TRBJ2-5; possibly TRBD2 for D (5 bases). CDR3 length equals 15 residues. Germline CDR1 reads SGHTA; CDR2 reads FQGNSA. The V and J ends lost 6 bases and 2 bases respectively, with 16 bases between them. CDR3 sequence reads: CASRATGWFQETQYF. In nucleotides, the CDR3 is TGTGCCAGCAGGGCCACGGGGTGGTTTCAAGAGACCCAGTACTTC.

This clonotype was counted many times. The chain joins TRBV20-1 to TRBJ2-5; D gene uncertain. The CDR3 consists of 12 residues. Germline assignment: CDR1 DFQATT and CDR2 SNEGSKA (reference sequence). Trimming left V 7 bases short and J 1 base short, with 10 bases between. The CDR3 region has the DNA TGCAGTGTTTTTGGCAGCCAAGAGACCCAGTACTTC. Amino acid sequence: CSVFGSQETQYF.

This clonotype was recorded at least ten times. V usage is TRBV2 and J usage is TRBJ2-5, with TRBD2 matching 12 bases. With V trimmed by 5 bases and J by 4 bases, 8 bases remained unmatched. Germline-derived CDR1 and CDR2 are SNHLY and FYNNEI. The CDR3 totals 16 residues. In nucleotides, the CDR3 is TGTGCCAGCAGTCTGACTAGCGGGAGAGGGGGAGAGACCCAGTACTTC. It encodes CASSLTSGRGGETQYF.

This clonotype occurred a few times. The chain couples TRBV20-1 to TRBJ1-5; tentatively, D is TRBD1 (6 bases). V dropped 0 bases and J dropped 5 bases, with 14 bases sitting between them. Germline CDR1 is DFQATT and CDR2 is SNEGSKA (reference sequence). This CDR3 has 15 residues. The CDR3 DNA reads as TGCAGTGCTAGAGATCCTAGGGGGGGGCATCAGCCCCAGCATTTT. Amino acid sequence: CSARDPRGGHQPQHF.

V usage is TRBV7-9 and J usage is TRBJ2-5; D remains ambiguous. Germline CDR1 and CDR2: SEHNR and FQNEAQ (reference sequence). V lost 5 bases and J lost 4, with 14 bases in between. The CDR3 length is 14 residues. The CDR3 spells CASSPAAWGETQYF. The CDR3 coding sequence is TGTGCCAGCAGCCCGGCGGCCTGGGGAGAGACCCAGTACTTC.

This clonotype was picked up many times. J is TRBJ2-7 and V is TRBV7-2; 9 nucleotides agree with TRBD1. Losses at the gene ends were 0 bases for V and 12 bases for J; bases not matched to a gene: 6. Germline V gives CDR1 SGHTA, CDR2 FQGNSA. This CDR3 region has 13 residues. As DNA, the CDR3 is TGTGCCAGCAGCTTAGCCGGGACAGGGCGCCTGTACTTC. It encodes CASSLAGTGRLYF.

In its sample, this clonotype was seen many times. CDR3: CSARPWTSVQETQYF. CDR3 nucleotide sequence: TGCAGTGCTAGACCGTGGACTAGCGTCCAGGAGACCCAGTACTTC. The rearrangement joins TRBV20-1 to TRBJ2-5; TRBD2 matches at 9 bases. This CDR3 is built from 15 residues. J gave up 5 bases and V 2 bases, and 9 bases lay outside the gene matches. The germline V gene has CDR1 DFQATT and CDR2 SNEGSKA (reference sequence).

This clonotype was counted between two and nine times. The chain joins TRBV4-1 to TRBJ2-2; 7 bases align to TRBD2. Germline V gene sequence: CDR1 MGHRA, CDR2 YSYEKL. V lost 6 bases to trimming and J lost 7 bases; unmatched junction nucleotides: 5. The CDR3 length is 13 residues. DNA of the CDR3: TGCGCCAGCAGAAAAAGGGAGGGCGGGGAGCTGTTTTTT. The encoded protein is CASRKREGGELFF.

This clonotype showed up just a few times. The J gene is TRBJ1-6, the V gene TRBV7-2, with a tentative D call TRBD1 (6 bases). The CDR3 loop spans 17 amino acids. V dropped 1 base and J dropped 10 bases, with 20 bases sitting between them. CDR1 SGHTA and CDR2 FQGNSA come from the germline V gene. The CDR3 is CASSLGGHGMLSSPLHF. In nucleotides, the CDR3 is TGTGCCAGCAGCTTAGGGGGACATGGGATGCTTAGCTCACCCCTCCACTTT.